A single sample gave rise to the 3 T cell receptor beta chains below, sequenced in a study of blood T cell repertoires in COVID-19 (dated by TCRdb to the early 2020s). Library generation was performed with the immunoSEQ multiplex PCR assay. In its TCRdb copy, this immuneACCESS table keeps in-frame sequences only and misses some clones. Where compared with another copy, unresolved V genes explain less than half of these, and the others have no known cause. The sample yields a few hundred thousand clones; nearly 90% were counted once. Around 4.5% of the sample is held by the ten biggest clonotypes. The sequencing sample was made of PBMCs or T cells enriched from blood (not recorded which). The receptors stem from a woman younger than 30 with acute COVID-19.

This chain joins TRBV7-9 and TRBJ2-1; 8 bases agree with TRBD1. Trimming cost V 2 bases and J 5 bases; bases outside gene matches: 5. The germline gives CDR1 SEHNR, CDR2 FQNEAQ (reference sequence). CDR3 size: 15 residues. In DNA form, the CDR3 reads TGTGCCAGCAGCTTAAGTCAGGGGGCGAACAATGAGCAGTTCTTC. Amino acids: CASSLSQGANNEQFF.

This clone was seen a handful of times. V is TRBV6-5 and J is TRBJ1-1; D is uncertain. Between the trimmed V and J ends, which lost 6 bases and 1 base, there was a span of 12 bases. The V gene's germline CDR1 is MNHEY and CDR2 SVGAGI. CDR3 length equals 14 residues. CDR3 loop: CASRLFVPNTEAFF. Written as DNA, the CDR3 is TGTGCCAGCAGACTATTCGTCCCGAACACTGAAGCTTTCTTT.

The chain recombines TRBV18 with TRBJ2-1, with 7 bases aligning to TRBD2. The ends lost 5 bases at V and 7 bases at J; junction bases unmatched: 2. CDR3 length: 12 residues. Looked up from germline, CDR1 is KGHSH and CDR2 is LQKENI. The CDR3 here is CASSSGGNEQFF. CDR3 DNA: TGTGCCAGCTCATCGGGAGGTAATGAGCAGTTCTTC.